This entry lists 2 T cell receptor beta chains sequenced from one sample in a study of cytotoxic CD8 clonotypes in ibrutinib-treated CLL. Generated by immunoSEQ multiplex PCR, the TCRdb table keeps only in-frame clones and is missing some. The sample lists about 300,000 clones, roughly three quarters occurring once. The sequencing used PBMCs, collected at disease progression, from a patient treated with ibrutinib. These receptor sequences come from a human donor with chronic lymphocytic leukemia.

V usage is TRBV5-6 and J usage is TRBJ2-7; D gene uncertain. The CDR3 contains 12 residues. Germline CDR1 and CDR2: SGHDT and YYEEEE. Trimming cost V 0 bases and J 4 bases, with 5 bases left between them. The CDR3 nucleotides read TGTGCCAGCAGCTTGGCCAGTTACGAGCAGTACTTC. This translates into CASSLASYEQYF.

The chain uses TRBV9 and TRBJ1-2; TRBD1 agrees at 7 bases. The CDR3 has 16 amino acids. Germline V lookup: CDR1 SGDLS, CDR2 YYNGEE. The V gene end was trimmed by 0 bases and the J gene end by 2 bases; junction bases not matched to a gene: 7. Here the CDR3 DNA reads TGTGCCAGCAGCGTAGATGGGAGGGGGCCCAACTATGGCTACACCTTC. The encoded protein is CASSVDGRGPNYGYTF.